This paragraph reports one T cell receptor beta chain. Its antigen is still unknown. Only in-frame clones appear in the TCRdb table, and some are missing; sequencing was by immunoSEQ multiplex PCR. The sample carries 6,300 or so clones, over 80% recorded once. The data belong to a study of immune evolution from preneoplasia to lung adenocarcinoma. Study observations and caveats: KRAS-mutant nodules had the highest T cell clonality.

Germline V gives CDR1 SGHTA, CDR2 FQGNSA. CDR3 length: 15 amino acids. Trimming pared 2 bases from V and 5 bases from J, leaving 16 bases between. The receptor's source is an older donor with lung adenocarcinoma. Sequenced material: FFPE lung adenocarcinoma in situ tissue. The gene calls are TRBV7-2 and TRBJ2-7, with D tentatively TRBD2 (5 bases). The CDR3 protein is CASSLLVSPGNEQYF. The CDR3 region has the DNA TGTGCCAGCAGCTTATTGGTTTCCCCCGGGAACGAGCAGTACTTC.